This T cell receptor (beta chain) came from a study of control samples from healthy donors and cancer patients (dated by TCRdb to the early 2020s). On this clone itself: The target of this receptor is not known. Base qualities are not recorded, but no much larger clone differs from it by a single base.

The protocol used for the library was the immunoSEQ multiplex PCR assay. Entries here come from immuneACCESS through TCRdb and include only in-frame sequences with V and J called. Some clones fail to appear in such tables; in the studies checked, an unresolved V gene covers under half of the shortfall, and the cause of the remainder is unknown. The sample profile shows approximately 97,000 clones; roughly nine tenths of them were found once. Roughly 2.5% of the sample goes to the ten largest clones. The TCR sequence derives from a woman between 18 and 29 years old in good health. Sequencing was performed on blood.

The encoded CDR3 is CASSQLVRYEQYF. DNA sequence: TGCGCCAGCAGCCAATTAGTCCGCTACGAGCAGTACTTC. Recombination linked TRBV4-1 to TRBJ2-7, with an unclear D gene assignment. Relative to germline, V is 2 bases shorter and J is 3 bases shorter, with 8 bases between their ends. CDR1 and CDR2 were assigned from the germline V gene as MGHRA and YSYEKL. The CDR3 has 13 amino acids, counting the end cysteine and phenylalanine. Just CDR3 DNA is preserved here, 39 bases in frame from base 1.